Each of the 13 T cell receptor beta chains below was sequenced from the same sample in a study of T cell responses to AZD1222 COVID-19 vaccine. Sequencing used immunoSEQ multiplex PCR; TCRdb keeps in-frame clones, though not all of them. The sample holds roughly 150,000 clones, about 90% seen once. Specimen: peripheral blood, collected 28 days after the second AZD1222 dose. All receptors come from an adult who received the AZD1222 COVID-19 vaccine.

In DNA, the CDR3 is TGTGCCACCAGTAACCGGGGCCCTTACAATGAGCAGTTCTTC. Its protein is CATSNRGPYNEQFF. The chain recombines TRBV24-1 with TRBJ2-1; D might be TRBD1 or TRBD2, each matching 5 bases. Trimming removed 6 bases at V and 4 bases at J, with 12 bases between. The CDR3 runs 14 residues. Germline CDR1 and CDR2: KGHDR and SFDVKD.

The chain carries TRBV10-3 and TRBJ2-4; D possibly corresponds to TRBD2 (5 bases). The CDR3 totals 13 residues. Trimming removed 6 bases at V and 2 bases at J, with 8 bases between. Germline lookup yields CDR1 ENHRY and CDR2 SYGVKD. CDR3 coding DNA: TGTGCCATCAGGGACTCGACCAAAAACATTCAGTACTTC. Its translation: CAIRDSTKNIQYF.

The V and J genes are TRBV5-1 and TRBJ2-3; TRBD2 is a possible D gene (7 bases). CDR1 is SGHRS, CDR2 YFSETQ, per germline. Trimming pared 0 bases from V and 2 bases from J, leaving 10 bases between. CDR3 length: 15 residues. Here the CDR3 DNA reads TGCGCCAGCAGCTTGGAGGGGGGGGTCACAGATACGCAGTATTTT. It translates to CASSLEGGVTDTQYF.

This clone was recorded a few times. The chain is built from TRBV7-9 and TRBJ2-1; D gene uncertain. The CDR3 length is 11 residues. V gave up 0 bases and J gave up 9 bases, with 3 bases separating them. The germline V gene encodes CDR1 SEHNR and CDR2 FQNEAQ (reference sequence). The CDR3 DNA reads as TGTGCCAGCAGCTTAGCTGGTGAGCAGTTCTTC. This sequence encodes CASSLAGEQFF.

This chain uses TRBV2 with TRBJ1-2; no clear D. From germline, CDR1 is SNHLY and CDR2 FYNNEI. This CDR3 is 15 amino acids long. The V gene lost 4 bases and the J gene lost 1 base, with 13 bases spanning the gap. CDR3 residues: CASSAAPPNNYGYTF. The CDR3, as DNA: TGTGCCAGCAGTGCAGCCCCCCCCAATAACTATGGCTACACCTTC.

This sequence joins TRBV18 and TRBJ1-1, with TRBD1 identical over 7 bases. The CDR3 loop spans 19 amino acids. Germline values: CDR1 KGHSH, CDR2 LQKENI. The V segment lost 1 base and the J segment 0 bases; nucleotides outside the gene matches: 14. CDR3 coding DNA: TGTGCCAGCTCACCACTAAGCTTGCGACAGGGTACAATGAACACTGAAGCTTTCTTT. Translation gives CASSPLSLRQGTMNTEAFF.

This clone came up once. The chain uses TRBV6-4 and TRBJ2-3; D uncertain. Per the germline V gene, CDR1 is MRHNA and CDR2 is SNTAGT. Trimming left V 4 bases short and J 0 bases short, with 8 bases between. The CDR3 totals 14 residues. CDR3 in amino acids: CASSATASTDTQYF. The CDR3 region has the DNA TGTGCCAGCAGTGCAACAGCTAGCACAGATACGCAGTATTTT.

The chain joins TRBV27 to TRBJ1-5; no clear D. CDR3 size: 12 residues. V dropped 6 bases and J dropped 3 bases, with 6 bases sitting between them. Germline loops: CDR1 MNHEY, CDR2 SMNVEV (reference sequence). CDR3 nucleotides: TGTGCCAGCAGAAGGGCCAATCAGCCCCAGCATTTT. This codes for CASRRANQPQHF.

This chain joins TRBV27 and TRBJ1-1; D is undetermined. The V gene lost 6 bases and the J gene lost 4 bases, with 9 bases spanning the gap. Germline V gene lookup returns CDR1 MNHEY and CDR2 SMNVEV (reference sequence). This CDR3 contains 12 residues. CDR3 residues: CASSPFGTEAFF. Written as DNA, the CDR3 is TGTGCCAGCAGCCCCTTTGGCACTGAAGCTTTCTTT.

The CDR3 DNA is TGCGCCAGCAGCCGGTCCGGGACAGATGGTGATACGCAGTATTTT. Residues: CASSRSGTDGDTQYF. The gene calls are TRBV5-1 and TRBJ2-3; 7 nucleotides line up with TRBD1. Germline V CDR1 and CDR2: SGHRS, YFSETQ. J gave up 6 bases and V 4 bases, and 11 bases lay outside the gene matches. There are 15 residues in the CDR3.

V usage is TRBV28 and J usage is TRBJ1-6, with no clear D. The CDR3 contains 14 residues. Germline V gives CDR1 MDHEN, CDR2 SYDVKM. The V end was cut by 6 bases, the J end by 1 base, with 7 bases between. CDR3 in amino acids: CASRWRSYNSPLHF. The DNA of the CDR3 is TGTGCCAGCAGATGGAGGTCCTATAATTCACCCCTCCACTTT.

The rearrangement links TRBV7-2 to TRBJ2-5, with D maybe TRBD1 (5 bases). CDR1 SGHTA and CDR2 FQGNSA come from the germline V gene. This CDR3 has 13 amino acids. V lost 8 bases and J lost 2, with 12 bases in between. The CDR3 reads CASRRGAQETQYF. The CDR3 DNA is TGTGCCAGCCGCCGTGGGGCGCAAGAGACCCAGTACTTC.

The V and J genes are TRBV5-1 and TRBJ1-6; D is perhaps TRBD1 (5 bases). The CDR3 loop spans 16 amino acids. The germline V and J ends were trimmed by 3 bases and 11 bases, with 21 bases remaining between them. Germline CDR1 SGHRS, CDR2 YFSETQ. CDR3 sequence: CASSWDGALTQAPLHF. CDR3 DNA: TGCGCCAGCAGCTGGGACGGGGCCCTAACCCAGGCACCCCTCCACTTT.